The 10 T cell receptor beta chains given below trace back to one sample, sequenced in a study of T cell repertoires in cytomegalovirus infection (dated by TCRdb to about 2019). Their antigens remain unidentified. In light of the paper, this sample's treatment or condition label describes: in vitro stimulation with specific CMV peptide epitopes to enrich CMV-specific T cells. The sequencing machine was an Illumina HiSeq 1500. Using fastp trimming at Q25 and MiXCR clonotype assembly, TCRdb reanalyzed the public sequencing data and kept in-frame beta chains. Entries that share a CDR3 protein sequence are merged under the most common genes and DNA. The table for this sample lists about 900,000 distinct CDR3 sequences; about a third of them were counted only once. The top ten hold about an eighth of the sample. Sequencing used cultured CD8+ T cells from PBMCs, obtained from culture after CMV antigen stimulation. These receptors were taken from a human donor in good health (CMV status not recorded). Some clones in this sample may be carry-over from other donors' samples.

This clonotype occurred many times. The chain is built from TRBV28 and TRBJ1-2, with 9 nucleotides matching TRBD1. Losses at the gene ends were 2 bases for V and 9 bases for J; bases not matched to a gene: 4. CDR3 length: 13 residues. In germline, CDR1 is MDHEN, CDR2 SYDVKM. CDR3 region: CASSLGTGRSYTF. CDR3 nucleotide sequence: TGTGCCAGCAGTTTAGGGACAGGGCGGAGCTACACCTTC.

This clonotype was seen more than once but under ten times. A read error is possible here, since a much larger clone lies one base away. The chain has TRBV7-6 and TRBJ2-5, with 8 bases that match TRBD2. The CDR3 is 14 residues long. V shed 4 bases and J 1 base; nucleotides not matched to a gene: 2. Germline CDR1 and CDR2: SGHVS and FNYEAQ. This CDR3 reads CASSWRGAQETQYF. CDR3 bases: TGTGCCAGCAGCTGGCGGGGGGCCCAAGAGACCCAGTACTTC.

In this sample, this clonotype turned up once. CDR3 in amino acids: CSVDGPHQPYGYTF. The DNA for the CDR3 is TGCAGCGTTGATGGACCGCACCAACCCTATGGCTACACCTTC. The chain is built from TRBV29-1 and TRBJ1-2; D gene ambiguous. The CDR3 loop spans 14 amino acids. Trimming stripped 3 bases from V and 4 bases from J, with 15 bases between. Germline assignment: CDR1 SQVTM and CDR2 ANQGSEA. The whole variable domain, filled in from reference TRBV29-1 and TRBJ1-2, reads SAVISQKPSRDICQRGTSLTIQCQVDSQVTMMFWYRQQPGQSLTLIATANQGSEATYESGFVIDKFPISRPNLTFSTLTVSNMSPEDSSIYLCSVDGPHQPYGYTFGSGTRLTVV.

This clonotype was counted a single time. The DNA of the CDR3 is TGTGCCAGCAGCGGGTCCGGGACAGGGAGGGAGACCCAGTACTTC. Protein product: CASSGSGTGRETQYF. V gene TRBV9 combines with J gene TRBJ2-5; the match to TRBD1 covers 9 bases. J was trimmed by 5 bases and V by 3 bases; bases with no gene match: 8. Germline CDR1 reads SGDLS; CDR2 reads YYNGEE. The CDR3 contains 15 residues.

The chain carries TRBV6-5 and TRBJ2-5, with TRBD2 matching 8 bases. This CDR3 has 17 amino acids. Trimming took 2 bases from V and 1 from J; bases not matched to a gene: 9. Germline CDR1 reads MNHEY; CDR2 reads SVGAGI. The CDR3 nucleotides are TGTGCCAGCAGTTACGTCTTCGGGGGGGGGGCCCAAGAGACCCAGTACTTC. Translated, it gives CASSYVFGGGAQETQYF.

V and J are TRBV3-1 and TRBJ2-7; the match to TRBD2 covers 7 bases. Trimming cost V 7 bases and J 1 base; bases outside gene matches: 4. This CDR3 spans 13 amino acids. Germline lookup yields CDR1 LGHDT and CDR2 YNNKEL (reference sequence). CDR3 nucleotide sequence: TGTGCCAGCAACGACGGGGGGTCCTACGAGCAGTACTTC. Amino acids: CASNDGGSYEQYF.

The chain recombines TRBV9 with TRBJ2-6; D call uncertain. This CDR3 contains 16 residues. Germline loops: CDR1 SGDLS, CDR2 YYNGEE. Trimming shortened V by 3 bases and J by 0 bases, and 10 bases separated the two germline ends. CDR3 sequence reads: CASSDHRSSGANVLTF. DNA for the CDR3: TGTGCCAGCAGCGACCATCGATCCTCTGGGGCCAACGTCCTGACTTTC.

This clonotype was seen repeatedly, ten times or more. This chain joins TRBV7-6 and TRBJ1-5; the D is unclear. V lost 1 base to trimming and J lost 0 bases, with 10 bases between them. The CDR3 contains 16 residues. CDR1 and CDR2 (germline): SGHVS, FNYEAQ. The CDR3 region has the DNA TGTGCCAGCAGCTTAGGGGCTGTTTATAGCAATCAGCCCCAGCATTTT. It encodes CASSLGAVYSNQPQHF.

To note about this clonotype: A read error is possible here, since a much larger clone lies one base away. The chain links TRBV12-3 or TRBV12-4 to TRBJ1-3; TRBD1 might be the D (6 bases). The CDR3 extends over 14 amino acids. The CDR3 is CANSFAQGRNTIYF. CDR3 nucleotide sequence: TGTGCCAACAGTTTTGCTCAGGGGAGAAACACCATATATTTT.

The V gene is TRBV6-1, the J gene TRBJ2-3; D is perhaps TRBD2 (5 bases). From germline, CDR1 is MNHNS and CDR2 SASEGT. V dropped 6 bases and J dropped 1 base, with 17 bases sitting between them. CDR3 length: 16 residues. In nucleotides, the CDR3 is TGTGCCAGCAGCCCTCCAACGCGGGCAGGCACAGATACGCAGTATTTT. It translates to CASSPPTRAGTDTQYF.